The 5 T cell receptor beta chains below come from one sample, sequenced in a study of a mutant IDH1 vaccine in newly diagnosed glioma. No antigen is known for these receptors. Libraries were prepared by immunoSEQ multiplex PCR; TCRdb keeps only in-frame clonotypes and omits some of them. The data contain tens of thousands of clones, around four fifths of them singletons. Time point indicated: week 5, during vaccination. One vaccine dose held 300 ug of mutant IDH1 20-mer peptide and came with topical imiquimod. Sample: PBMCs, taken from a glioma patient whose treatment included an IDH1 peptide vaccine. These receptors all come from a man aged 40-50 years with glioma. Some clones in this sample may be carry-over from other donors' samples.

The chain employs TRBV19 and TRBJ1-5; D remains unclear. The germline CDR1 and CDR2 sequences are LNHDA and SQIVND (reference sequence). The CDR3 is 14 amino acids. The V end was cut by 8 bases, the J end by 5 bases, with 16 bases between. The CDR3, as DNA: TGTGCCAGTGGAGAGCCGACCCTTCATCAGCCCCAGCATTTT. Translation gives CASGEPTLHQPQHF.

The chain has TRBV6-1 and TRBJ1-1; tentative D call: TRBD1 (5 bases). V shed 6 bases and J shed 2 bases, with 16 bases lying between them. The CDR3 spans 15 residues. Germline assignment: CDR1 MNHNS and CDR2 SASEGT. CDR3 residues: CASSREWGRNTEAFF. The CDR3 nucleotides read TGTGCCAGCAGCCGAGAGTGGGGGAGAAACACTGAAGCTTTCTTT.

By frequency in the sample, this clone is medium-sized. The V and J genes are TRBV5-1 and TRBJ1-1; D is unresolved. The CDR3 runs to 14 residues. Trimming removed 4 bases at V and 1 base at J, with 11 bases between. Germline assignment: CDR1 SGHRS and CDR2 YFSETQ. In nucleotides, the CDR3 is TGCGCCAGCAGCAGAGGCGCCTCGAACACTGAAGCTTTCTTT. This encodes CASSRGASNTEAFF.

The J gene is TRBJ2-6, the V gene TRBV30; D is undetermined. CDR1 is GTSNPN and CDR2 is SVGIG in the germline V gene (reference sequence). Between the trimmed V and J ends, which lost 0 bases and 2 bases, there was a span of 8 bases. The CDR3 is 15 amino acids. In DNA, the CDR3 is TGTGCCTGGAGTGTAAGCTCGGCTGGGGCCAACGTCCTGACTTTC. This gives the protein CAWSVSSAGANVLTF.

The rearrangement links TRBV6-1 to TRBJ1-1; TRBD1 might be the D (6 bases). CDR3 length: 14 amino acids. V dropped 0 bases and J dropped 7 bases, with 12 bases sitting between them. Germline V gives CDR1 MNHNS, CDR2 SASEGT. Here the CDR3 reads CASSEAGGDGEAFF. Written as DNA, the CDR3 is TGTGCCAGCAGTGAAGCAGGGGGGGATGGTGAAGCTTTCTTT.